These 12 T cell receptor beta chains were all obtained from the same sample, sequenced in a study of neurological immune-mediated disorders. TCRdb re-called the 5' RACE reads through MiXCR, storing one row per CDR3 protein. This sample has some 26,000 distinct CDR3 sequences, with about 3.5% found just once. The specimen was PBMCs. All receptors derive from a woman aged 30 to 39 with multiple sclerosis.

This clonotype has a count of ten or more. The chain links TRBV12-3 or TRBV12-4 to TRBJ2-2; TRBD1 or TRBD2 may be the D gene (5 bases each). V was cut by 7 bases and J by 0 bases, with 12 bases left in between. This CDR3 comprises 15 residues. CDR3 coding DNA: TGTGCCAGCACCATGGGGGATACGAACACCGGGGAGCTGTTTTTT. Translated, it gives CASTMGDTNTGELFF.

In its sample, this clonotype was seen many times. This rearrangement joins TRBV4-3 to TRBJ2-2; D is unclear. Germline V CDR1 and CDR2: LGHNA, YSLEER. This CDR3 is 11 amino acids long. The V end was cut by 6 bases, the J end by 6 bases, with 5 bases between. The CDR3 DNA reads TGCGCCAGCAGGGCCGCCGGGGAGCTGTTTTTT. Its translation is CASRAAGELFF.

Ten or more counts support this clonotype. Since a much larger clone is just one base distant, this may be a read error. The chain couples TRBV10-2 to TRBJ2-3; no clear D gene. Germline V lookup: CDR1 WSHSY, CDR2 SAAADI. The CDR3 is made up of 18 amino acids. V was clipped by 5 bases and J by 2 bases, with 23 bases between them. The DNA for the CDR3 is TGCGCCAGCAGTCCGACCCGGATCACTCGCGCGACCACAGATACGCAGTATTTT. The encoded protein is CASSPTRITRATTDTQYF.

There are many counts of this clonotype. The rearrangement joins TRBV9 to TRBJ2-3; D is possibly TRBD1 or TRBD2 (6 bases each). V was trimmed by 0 bases and J by 3 bases, leaving 11 bases between them. CDR1 SGDLS and CDR2 YYNGEE come from the germline V gene. This CDR3 region has 15 residues. CDR3 sequence reads: CASSVVGGTTDTQYF. CDR3 nucleotide sequence: TGTGCCAGCAGCGTAGTCGGGGGCACAACAGATACGCAGTATTTT.

Many counts were recorded for this clonotype. Germline and junction disagree at one end, which may indicate a read error. The chain employs TRBV7-9 and TRBJ1-5; D gene ambiguous. Germline values: CDR1 SEHNR, CDR2 FQNEAQ (reference sequence). The CDR3 extends over 13 amino acids. The CDR3 nucleotides read TGTGCCAGCAGCGGGTCGGGGAATCAGCCCCAGAATTTT. Translated: CASSGSGNQPQNF.

J is TRBJ1-1 and V is TRBV20-1; 9 bases fit TRBD1. CDR3 size: 14 residues. V was pared by 6 bases and J by 2 bases, with 7 bases of the junction left unmatched. Germline lookup yields CDR1 DFQATT and CDR2 SNEGSKA (reference sequence). The CDR3 DNA reads as TGCAGTGCCCCCCACAGGGGGCTCAACACTGAAGCTTTCTTT. Amino acid sequence: CSAPHRGLNTEAFF.

This clonotype was counted at least ten times. V and J are TRBV7-2 and TRBJ2-2; D ambiguous. Germline CDR1 is SGHTA and CDR2 is FQGNSA. V was shortened by 1 base and J by 11 bases, with 17 bases between the two germline ends. There are 15 residues in the CDR3. CDR3 in DNA: TGTGCCAGCAGCTTAGTGTCAGGCCCTAGTGGAGAGCTGTTTTTT. It translates to CASSLVSGPSGELFF.

Many counts were recorded for this clonotype. The chain links TRBV12-3 or TRBV12-4 to TRBJ1-2, with no clear D. V lost 4 bases to trimming and J lost 4 bases, with 10 bases between them. CDR3 size: 13 residues. For the CDR3, the DNA is TGTGCCAGCAGTTCTAACGGACCCTATGGCTACACCTTC. Translated, it gives CASSSNGPYGYTF.

This clonotype was recorded at least ten times. The chain is built from TRBV2 and TRBJ2-2; a possible D gene is TRBD2 (5 bases). Germline CDR1 and CDR2: SNHLY and FYNNEI. The CDR3 is made up of 17 amino acids. Trimming removed 5 bases from V and 0 bases from J, with 16 bases in between. CDR3 nucleotide sequence: TGTGCCAGCAGTCTCCAGAGCGGAGGACCGAACACCGGGGAGCTGTTTTTT. Protein sequence: CASSLQSGGPNTGELFF.

This clonotype came up many times. The chain employs TRBV20-1 and TRBJ1-1; 7 bases fit TRBD1. V gave up 7 bases and J gave up 3 bases; unmatched junction bases: 14. This CDR3 region has 15 residues. CDR1 DFQATT and CDR2 SNEGSKA come from the germline V gene (reference sequence). CDR3 protein: CSGRGSRGGYTEAFF. The CDR3 coding sequence is TGCAGTGGCAGGGGATCCAGGGGGGGATACACTGAAGCTTTCTTT.

There are many counts of this clonotype. The genes are TRBV5-1 and TRBJ2-2; 10 bases are shared with TRBD2. V lost 0 bases and J lost 7; bases outside the gene matches: 6. Germline lookup yields CDR1 SGHRS and CDR2 YFSETQ. This CDR3 comprises 16 residues. The CDR3 region has the DNA TGCGCCAGCAGCTTGGGGACTAGCGGCCCTCTCGGGGAGCTGTTTTTT. Its translation is CASSLGTSGPLGELFF.

In this sample, this clonotype turned up many times. At one end the junction does not follow the germline gene, possibly because of a read error. The chain uses TRBV12-3 or TRBV12-4 and TRBJ1-5; D is ambiguous. The CDR3 runs 13 residues. The CDR3 bases are TGTGCCAGCAGTTTAGTGGGGAATCAGCCCCAGAATTTT. Its translation: CASSLVGNQPQNF.